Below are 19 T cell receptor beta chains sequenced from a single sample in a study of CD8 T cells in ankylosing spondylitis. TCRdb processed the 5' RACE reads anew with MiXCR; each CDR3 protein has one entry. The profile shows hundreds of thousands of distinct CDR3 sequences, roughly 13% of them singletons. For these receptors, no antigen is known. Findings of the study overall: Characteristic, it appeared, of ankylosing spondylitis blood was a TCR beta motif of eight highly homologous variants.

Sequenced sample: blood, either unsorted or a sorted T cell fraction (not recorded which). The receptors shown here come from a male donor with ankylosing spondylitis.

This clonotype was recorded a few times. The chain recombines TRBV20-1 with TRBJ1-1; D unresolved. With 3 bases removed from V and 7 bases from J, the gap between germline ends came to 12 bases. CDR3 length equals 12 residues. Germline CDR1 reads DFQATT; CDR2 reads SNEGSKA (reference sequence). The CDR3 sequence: CSARLAGYEAFF. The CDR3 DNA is TGCAGTGCTAGGCTAGCCGGGTATGAAGCTTTCTTT.

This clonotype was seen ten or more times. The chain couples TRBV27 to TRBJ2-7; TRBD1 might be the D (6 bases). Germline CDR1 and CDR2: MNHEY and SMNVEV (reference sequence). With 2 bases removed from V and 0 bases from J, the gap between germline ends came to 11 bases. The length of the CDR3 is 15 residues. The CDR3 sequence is CASSLMDSSSYEQYF. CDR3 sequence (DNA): TGTGCCAGCAGTTTAATGGACAGCAGCTCCTACGAGCAGTACTTC.

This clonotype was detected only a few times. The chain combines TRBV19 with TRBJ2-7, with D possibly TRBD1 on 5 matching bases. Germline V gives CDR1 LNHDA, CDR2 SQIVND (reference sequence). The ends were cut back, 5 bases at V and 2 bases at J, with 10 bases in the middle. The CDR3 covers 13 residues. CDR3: CASSVTGTYEQYF. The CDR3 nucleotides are TGTGCCAGTAGTGTTACAGGCACCTACGAGCAGTACTTC.

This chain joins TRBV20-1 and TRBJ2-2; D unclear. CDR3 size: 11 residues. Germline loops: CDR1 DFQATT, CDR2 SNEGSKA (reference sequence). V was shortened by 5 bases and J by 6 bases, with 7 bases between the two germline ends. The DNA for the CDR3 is TGCAGTGCTCATTCTCCCGGGGAGCTGTTTTTT. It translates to CSAHSPGELFF.

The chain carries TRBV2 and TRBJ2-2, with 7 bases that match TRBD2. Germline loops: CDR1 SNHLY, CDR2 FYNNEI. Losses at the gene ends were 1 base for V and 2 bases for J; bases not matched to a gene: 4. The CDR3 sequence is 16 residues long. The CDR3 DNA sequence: TGTGCCAGCAGTGAAGGGGGCGGGAGTAACACCGGGGAGCTGTTTTTT. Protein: CASSEGGGSNTGELFF. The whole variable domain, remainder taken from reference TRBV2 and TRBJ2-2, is EPEVTQTPSHQVTQMGQEVILRCVPISNHLYFYWYRQILGQKVEFLVSFYNNEISEKSEIFDDQFSVERPDGSNFTLKIRSTKLEDSAMYFCASSEGGGSNTGELFFGEGSRLTVL.

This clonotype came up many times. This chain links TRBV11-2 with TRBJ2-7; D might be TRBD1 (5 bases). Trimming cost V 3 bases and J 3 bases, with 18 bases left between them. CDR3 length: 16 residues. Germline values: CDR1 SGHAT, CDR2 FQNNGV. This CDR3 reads CASSFWGSQPYYEQYV. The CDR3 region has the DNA TGTGCCAGCAGCTTTTGGGGCTCCCAGCCATACTACGAGCAGTACGTC.

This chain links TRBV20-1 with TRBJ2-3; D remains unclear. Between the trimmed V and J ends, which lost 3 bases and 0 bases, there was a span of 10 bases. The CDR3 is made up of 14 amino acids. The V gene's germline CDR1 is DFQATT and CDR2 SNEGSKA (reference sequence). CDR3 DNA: TGCAGTGCTAGTAGGGCGGCTAGCACAGATACGCAGTATTTT. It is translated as CSASRAASTDTQYF.

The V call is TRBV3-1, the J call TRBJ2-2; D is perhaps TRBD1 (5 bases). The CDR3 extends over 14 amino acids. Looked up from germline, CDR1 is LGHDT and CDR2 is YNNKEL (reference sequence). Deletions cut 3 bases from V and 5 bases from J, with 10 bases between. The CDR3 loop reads CASSHNRRTGELFF. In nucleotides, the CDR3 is TGTGCCAGCAGCCATAACAGGAGAACCGGGGAGCTGTTTTTT.

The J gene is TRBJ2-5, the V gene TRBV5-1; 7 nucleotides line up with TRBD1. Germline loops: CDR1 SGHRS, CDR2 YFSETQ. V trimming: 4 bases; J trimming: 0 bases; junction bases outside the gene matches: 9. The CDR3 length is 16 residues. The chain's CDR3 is CASSLTTGKYQETQYF. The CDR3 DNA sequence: TGCGCCAGCAGCCTCACGACAGGGAAGTACCAAGAGACCCAGTACTTC.

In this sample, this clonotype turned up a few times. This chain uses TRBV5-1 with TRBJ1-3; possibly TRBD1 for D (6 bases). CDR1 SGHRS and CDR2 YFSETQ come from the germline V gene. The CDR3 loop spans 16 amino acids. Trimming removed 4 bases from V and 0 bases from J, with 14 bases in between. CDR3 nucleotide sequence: TGCGCCAGCAGCCTACGACAGGCAACCTCTGGAAACACCATATATTTT. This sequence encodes CASSLRQATSGNTIYF. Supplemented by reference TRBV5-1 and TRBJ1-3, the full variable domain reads KAGVTQTPRYLIKTRGQQVTLSCSPISGHRSVSWYQQTPGQGLQFLFEYFSETQRNKGNFPGRFSGRQFSNSRSEMNVSTLELGDSALYLCASSLRQATSGNTIYFGEGSWLTVV.

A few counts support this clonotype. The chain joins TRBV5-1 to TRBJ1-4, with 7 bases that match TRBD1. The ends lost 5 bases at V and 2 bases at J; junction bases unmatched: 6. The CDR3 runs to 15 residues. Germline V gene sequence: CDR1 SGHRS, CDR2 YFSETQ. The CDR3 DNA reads TGCGCCAGCAGTCCAGGGGGGTTCACTAATGAAAAACTGTTTTTT. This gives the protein CASSPGGFTNEKLFF.

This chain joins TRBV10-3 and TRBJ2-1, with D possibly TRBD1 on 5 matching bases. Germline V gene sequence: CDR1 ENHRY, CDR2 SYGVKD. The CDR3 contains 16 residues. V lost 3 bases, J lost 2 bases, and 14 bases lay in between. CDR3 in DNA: TGTGCCATCAGTGATGCCGTGCAGGGCCCCTACAATGAGCAGTTCTTC. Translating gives CAISDAVQGPYNEQFF.

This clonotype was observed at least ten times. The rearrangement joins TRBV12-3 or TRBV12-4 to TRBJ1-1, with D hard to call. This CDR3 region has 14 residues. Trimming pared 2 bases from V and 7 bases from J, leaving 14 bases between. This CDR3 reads CASSLNLRTDEAFF. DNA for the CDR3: TGTGCCAGCAGTTTAAATTTAAGGACGGATGAAGCTTTCTTT.

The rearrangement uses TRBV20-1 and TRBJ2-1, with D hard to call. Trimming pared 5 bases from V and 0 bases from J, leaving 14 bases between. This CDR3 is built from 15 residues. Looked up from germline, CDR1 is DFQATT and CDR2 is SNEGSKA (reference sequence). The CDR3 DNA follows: TGCAGTGCTCTACCGCACGTGAGCTCCTACAATGAGCAGTTCTTC. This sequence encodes CSALPHVSSYNEQFF.

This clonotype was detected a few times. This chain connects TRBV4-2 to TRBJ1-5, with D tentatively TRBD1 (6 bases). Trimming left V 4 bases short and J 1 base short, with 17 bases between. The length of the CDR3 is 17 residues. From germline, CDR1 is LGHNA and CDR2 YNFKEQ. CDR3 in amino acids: CASSPNSGGASNQPQHF. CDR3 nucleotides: TGTGCCAGCAGCCCAAATTCGGGGGGGGCAAGCAATCAGCCCCAGCATTTT.

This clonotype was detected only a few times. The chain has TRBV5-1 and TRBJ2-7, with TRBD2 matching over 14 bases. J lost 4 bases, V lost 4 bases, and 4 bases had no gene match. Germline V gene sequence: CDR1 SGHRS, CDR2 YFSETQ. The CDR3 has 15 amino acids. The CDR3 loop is CASSRGLAGEYEQYV. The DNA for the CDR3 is TGCGCCAGCAGCCGGGGACTAGCGGGAGAGTACGAGCAGTACGTC.

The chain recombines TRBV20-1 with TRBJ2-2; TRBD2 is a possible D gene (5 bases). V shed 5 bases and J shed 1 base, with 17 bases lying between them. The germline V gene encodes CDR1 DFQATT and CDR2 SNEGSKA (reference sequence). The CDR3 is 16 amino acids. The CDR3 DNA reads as TGCAGTGCTCCCCATTGGGGAGCGGAGAACACCGGGGAGCTGTTTTTT. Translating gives CSAPHWGAENTGELFF.

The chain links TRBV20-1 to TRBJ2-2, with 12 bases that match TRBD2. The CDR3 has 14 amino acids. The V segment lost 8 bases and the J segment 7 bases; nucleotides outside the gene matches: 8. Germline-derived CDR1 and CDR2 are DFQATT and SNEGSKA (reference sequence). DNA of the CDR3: TGCAGTACCCGACTAGCGGGAGTAGTCGGGGAGCTGTTTTTT. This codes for CSTRLAGVVGELFF.

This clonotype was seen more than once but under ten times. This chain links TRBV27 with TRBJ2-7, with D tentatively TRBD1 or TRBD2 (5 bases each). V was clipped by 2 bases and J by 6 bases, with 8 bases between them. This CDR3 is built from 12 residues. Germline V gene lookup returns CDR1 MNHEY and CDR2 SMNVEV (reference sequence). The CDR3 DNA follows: TGTGCCAGCAGTTTAGGTGGGACCGAGCAGTACTTC. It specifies CASSLGGTEQYF.